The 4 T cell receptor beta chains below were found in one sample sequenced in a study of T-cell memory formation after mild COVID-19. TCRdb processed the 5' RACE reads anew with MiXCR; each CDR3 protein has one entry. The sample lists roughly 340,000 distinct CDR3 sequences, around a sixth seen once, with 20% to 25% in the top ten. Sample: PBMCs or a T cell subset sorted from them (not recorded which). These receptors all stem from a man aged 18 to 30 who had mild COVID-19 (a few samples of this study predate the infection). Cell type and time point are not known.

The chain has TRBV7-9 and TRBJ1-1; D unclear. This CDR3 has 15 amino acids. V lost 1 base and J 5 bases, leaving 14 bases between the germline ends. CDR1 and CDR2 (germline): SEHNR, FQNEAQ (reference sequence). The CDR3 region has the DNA TGTGCCAGCAGCTTAGTAGCAGGATCGGAGACTGAAGCTTTCTTT. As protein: CASSLVAGSETEAFF.

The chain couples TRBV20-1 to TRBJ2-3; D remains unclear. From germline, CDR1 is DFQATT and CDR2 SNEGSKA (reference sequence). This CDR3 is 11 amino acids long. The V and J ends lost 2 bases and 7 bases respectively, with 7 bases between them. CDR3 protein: CSARHTYTQYF. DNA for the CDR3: TGCAGTGCTAGACATACCTATACGCAGTATTTT.

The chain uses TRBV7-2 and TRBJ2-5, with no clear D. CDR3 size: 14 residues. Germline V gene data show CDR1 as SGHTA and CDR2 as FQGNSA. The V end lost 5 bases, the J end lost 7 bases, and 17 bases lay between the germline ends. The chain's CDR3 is CASSQTLALGTQYF. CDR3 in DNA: TGTGCCAGCAGCCAAACACTGGCCCTGGGGACCCAGTACTTC.

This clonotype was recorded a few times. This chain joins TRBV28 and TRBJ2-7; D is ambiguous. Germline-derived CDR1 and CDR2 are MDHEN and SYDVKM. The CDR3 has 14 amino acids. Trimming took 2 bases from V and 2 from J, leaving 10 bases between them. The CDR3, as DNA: TGTGCCAGCAGTTTAAGTACAGCAGCCTACGAGCAGTACGTC. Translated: CASSLSTAAYEQYV.